The next 28 T cell receptor beta chains were all read from a single sample in a study of PD-1 blockade in classical Hodgkin lymphoma. Time point defined: cycle 4 day 1 (C4D1), after five to seven weeks of nivolumab. Each of the patients experienced relapse following autologous stem cell transplantation, and their brentuximab vedotin exposure differed. TCRdb keeps only in-frame clones here, not all; method: immunoSEQ multiplex PCR. The sample holds around 50,000 clones, approximately 72% seen once. The specimen comprised peripheral blood mononuclear cells (PBMCs), sampled before the fourth cycle of nivolumab. The origin of the receptors is a human donor with classical Hodgkin lymphoma.

This clone has just a few counts. The same CDR3 can be traced to other DNA sequences in this sample. The chain joins TRBV5-1 to TRBJ1-2; D remains unclear. Looked up from germline, CDR1 is SGHRS and CDR2 is YFSETQ. This CDR3 contains 13 residues. Trimming left V 0 bases short and J 2 bases short, with 5 bases between. CDR3 loop: CASSLEGNYGYTF. CDR3 sequence (DNA): TGCGCCAGCAGCTTGGAAGGGAACTATGGCTACACCTTC.

Points on this clone: Relative to the germline gene, one junction end is altered; a read error may explain this. The V call is TRBV6-1, the J call TRBJ2-2, with a tentative D call TRBD1 (6 bases). This CDR3 is built from 15 residues. From germline, CDR1 is MNHNS and CDR2 SASEGT. The CDR3 spells CASSLLTGTPGELFF. The CDR3 DNA is TGTGCCAGCAGTTTACTCACAGGGACCCCCGGGGAACTGTTTTTT.

For the CDR3, the DNA is TGTGCCAGTAGTATGTCTTCGGGGGCTGCTTTCTTT. Translation gives CASSMSSGAAFF. The chain carries TRBV19 and TRBJ1-1; weak D call: TRBD1 (6 bases). This CDR3 is built from 12 residues. The V end lost 3 bases, the J end lost 11 bases, and 13 bases lay between the germline ends. The germline CDR1 and CDR2 sequences are LNHDA and SQIVND (reference sequence).

This chain connects TRBV2 to TRBJ2-1, with D possibly TRBD1 on 6 matching bases. The CDR3 spans 10 residues. Deletions cut 9 bases from V and 15 bases from J, with 15 bases between. The germline CDR1 and CDR2 sequences are SNHLY and FYNNEI. The CDR3 sequence: CASGGPVPFF. The CDR3 DNA follows: TGTGCCAGTGGGGGCCCTGTTCCGTTCTTC.

The rearrangement joins TRBV7-2 to TRBJ1-2; D not resolved. Germline V gene sequence: CDR1 SGHTA, CDR2 FQGNSA. V was clipped by 4 bases and J by 2 bases, with 2 bases between them. This CDR3 region has 11 residues. The CDR3 here is CASSSNYGYTF. The CDR3 nucleotides read TGTGCCAGCAGCTCAAACTATGGCTACACCTTC.

This chain connects TRBV10-2 to TRBJ2-3, with D hard to call. The V and J ends lost 1 base and 2 bases respectively, with 7 bases between them. Germline V CDR1 and CDR2: WSHSY, SAAADI. This CDR3 is built from 14 residues. The DNA for the CDR3 is TGCGCCAGCAGTGAGTGGGGAAACACAGATACGCAGTATTTT. Its protein is CASSEWGNTDTQYF.

This clone was counted only a few times. V usage is TRBV5-4 and J usage is TRBJ1-3; weak D call: TRBD1 (5 bases). Trimming removed 3 bases from V and 7 bases from J, with 20 bases in between. This CDR3 region has 16 residues. Germline V lookup: CDR1 SGHNT, CDR2 YYREEE (reference sequence). The CDR3 nucleotides read TGTGCCAGCAGCTCCGGAGGGGAGGGTCGGCGGAACACCATATATTTT. Its translation is CASSSGGEGRRNTIYF.

As for this clone: Other DNA variants within this sample encode the same CDR3. The chain recombines TRBV5-1 with TRBJ1-2; no clear D. CDR1 is SGHRS and CDR2 is YFSETQ in the germline V gene. Trimming removed 0 bases from V and 0 bases from J, with 6 bases in between. The CDR3 extends over 14 amino acids. The CDR3 DNA reads TGCGCCAGCAGCTTGGCGGAAGCTAACTATGGCTACACCTTC. As protein: CASSLAEANYGYTF. Filled out from reference TRBV5-1 and TRBJ1-2, the complete variable domain reads KAGVTQTPRYLIKTRGQQVTLSCSPISGHRSVSWYQQTPGQGLQFLFEYFSETQRNKGNFPGRFSGRQFSNSRSEMNVSTLELGDSALYLCASSLAEANYGYTFGSGTRLTVV.

This chain joins TRBV6-5 and TRBJ2-7; the match to TRBD1 covers 10 bases. Germline CDR1 is MNHEY and CDR2 is SVGAGI. Trimming cost V 7 bases and J 2 bases; bases outside gene matches: 2. The CDR3 is made up of 13 amino acids. The chain's CDR3 is CASNDRGPYEQYF. In DNA, the CDR3 is TGTGCCAGCAACGACAGGGGGCCCTACGAGCAGTACTTC.

This clone was counted a few times. This rearrangement joins TRBV6-1 to TRBJ2-7, with a tentative D call TRBD2 (6 bases). The V gene's germline CDR1 is MNHNS and CDR2 SASEGT. This CDR3 is 13 amino acids long. V gave up 6 bases and J gave up 3 bases, with 12 bases separating them. The CDR3 bases are TGTGCCAGCAGGGGTAGCGGAGTCTACGAGCAGTACTTC. Translated, it gives CASRGSGVYEQYF.

In its sample, this clone was seen once. The rearrangement links TRBV5-1 to TRBJ2-1; D possibly uses TRBD1 or TRBD2 (6 bases each). CDR1 and CDR2 (germline): SGHRS, YFSETQ. This CDR3 is built from 14 residues. V lost 7 bases and J 7 bases, leaving 18 bases between the germline ends. DNA of the CDR3: TGCGCCAGCGTCCCAGGGGACTCCACAAATGAGCAGTTCTTC. This sequence encodes CASVPGDSTNEQFF.

The genes are TRBV30 and TRBJ2-5, with D perhaps assigned TRBD1 or TRBD2 (5 bases each). V lost 0 bases and J 4 bases, leaving 9 bases between the germline ends. The CDR3 is made up of 13 amino acids. Germline CDR1 reads GTSNPN; CDR2 reads SVGIG (reference sequence). CDR3 region: CAWSVKGTETQYF. The CDR3 nucleotides read TGTGCCTGGAGTGTAAAGGGGACAGAGACCCAGTACTTC.

The V call is TRBV9, the J call TRBJ2-2, with 13 bases matching TRBD2. This CDR3 is built from 18 residues. Per the germline V gene, CDR1 is SGDLS and CDR2 is YYNGEE. V was clipped by 2 bases and J by 0 bases; unmatched bases: 4. CDR3 sequence reads: CASSVGLAGVPNTGELFF. The CDR3 DNA reads TGTGCCAGCAGCGTTGGACTAGCGGGAGTTCCGAACACCGGGGAGCTGTTTTTT.

J is TRBJ2-1 and V is TRBV2, with TRBD2 matching over 12 bases. CDR1 SNHLY and CDR2 FYNNEI come from the germline V gene. The V segment lost 4 bases and the J segment 5 bases; nucleotides outside the gene matches: 6. This CDR3 spans 16 amino acids. The CDR3 loop reads CASSVQGLAGDNEQFF. CDR3 nucleotides: TGTGCCAGCAGTGTACAGGGACTAGCGGGTGACAATGAGCAGTTCTTC. The variable domain in full, with the rest retrieved from reference TRBV2 and TRBJ2-1, is EPEVTQTPSHQVTQMGQEVILRCVPISNHLYFYWYRQILGQKVEFLVSFYNNEISEKSEIFDDQFSVERPDGSNFTLKIRSTKLEDSAMYFCASSVQGLAGDNEQFFGPGTRLTVL.

The rearrangement joins TRBV21-1 to TRBJ1-2; the D call in the table, TRBD1, was not verified against the DNA. TRBV21-1 is a known pseudogene. This CDR3 has 15 amino acids. The CDR3 sequence: CASSNHQGNNYGYTF. CDR3 sequence (DNA): TGTGCCAGCAGCAATCACCAGGGTAATAACTATGGCTACACCTTC.

The chain is built from TRBV28 and TRBJ2-7; D unresolved. V shed 3 bases and J shed 2 bases, with 11 bases lying between them. Germline CDR1 reads MDHEN; CDR2 reads SYDVKM. CDR3 length equals 14 residues. DNA of the CDR3: TGTGCCAGCAGTTTGAACCGAGACGCCTACGAGCAGTACTTC. Its translation: CASSLNRDAYEQYF.

V usage is TRBV5-1 and J usage is TRBJ1-1; the D is unclear. The length of the CDR3 is 12 residues. Trimming shortened V by 0 bases and J by 10 bases, and 10 bases separated the two germline ends. Per the germline V gene, CDR1 is SGHRS and CDR2 is YFSETQ. The CDR3 loop reads CASSLAGRVAFF. CDR3 sequence (DNA): TGCGCCAGCAGCTTGGCCGGAAGGGTAGCTTTCTTT.

V usage is TRBV5-1 and J usage is TRBJ2-7; 10 nucleotides match TRBD1. This CDR3 is 16 amino acids long. Trimming at V came to 2 bases and at J to 3 bases, leaving 8 bases not matched to a gene. Germline-derived CDR1 and CDR2 are SGHRS and YFSETQ. The DNA of the CDR3 is TGCGCCAGCAGCTTCACCGGGACAGGGGACGGCTACGAGCAGTACTTC. Amino acid sequence: CASSFTGTGDGYEQYF.

This chain uses TRBV6-1 with TRBJ2-7, with 10 bases aligning to TRBD2. CDR3 length equals 15 residues. The V gene end was trimmed by 1 base and the J gene end by 3 bases; junction bases not matched to a gene: 3. Germline CDR1 reads MNHNS; CDR2 reads SASEGT. The CDR3 loop is CASSEDLAGGYEQYF. In DNA form, the CDR3 reads TGTGCCAGCAGTGAAGACTTAGCGGGAGGCTACGAGCAGTACTTC.

The chain employs TRBV4-2 and TRBJ2-5; no clear D. Per the germline V gene, CDR1 is LGHNA and CDR2 is YNFKEQ. The CDR3 length is 17 residues. The V end was cut by 1 base, the J end by 5 bases, with 20 bases between. Written as DNA, the CDR3 is TGTGCCAGCAGCCAAGGGTCCCTTGGTTCAGCCGAGGAGACCCAGTACTTC. Encoded protein: CASSQGSLGSAEETQYF.

This chain links TRBV14 with TRBJ1-2, with D perhaps matching TRBD1 (5 bases). V was shortened by 5 bases and J by 2 bases, with 9 bases between the two germline ends. CDR3 size: 13 residues. In germline, CDR1 is SGHDN, CDR2 FVKESK. The CDR3 region has the DNA TGTGCCAGCAGCGCCGGGGGGAACTATGGCTACACCTTC. Translating gives CASSAGGNYGYTF.

This clone turned up a few times. This rearrangement joins TRBV15 to TRBJ2-1; TRBD2 agrees at 8 bases. The germline V gene has CDR1 LNHNV and CDR2 YYDKDF (reference sequence). CDR3 length equals 13 residues. J was trimmed by 9 bases and V by 9 bases; bases with no gene match: 10. CDR3 amino acids: CATSGTRFGEQFF. CDR3 sequence (DNA): TGTGCCACGAGCGGGACTAGGTTCGGTGAGCAGTTCTTC.

V and J are TRBV6-1 and TRBJ2-7; D remains unclear. Trimming left V 1 base short and J 2 bases short, with 12 bases between. Germline assignment: CDR1 MNHNS and CDR2 SASEGT. CDR3 length: 15 residues. CDR3 nucleotides: TGTGCCAGCAGTGAAGGGCACCACCTTACCTACGAGCAGTACTTC. This translates into CASSEGHHLTYEQYF.

This rearrangement joins TRBV25-1 to TRBJ2-5; 13 bases fit TRBD2. J was trimmed by 5 bases and V by 4 bases; bases with no gene match: 4. The germline V gene has CDR1 MGHDK and CDR2 SYGVNS. This CDR3 region has 15 residues. The CDR3 bases are TGTGCCAGCAGTGCCGGGACTAGCGGGGCCGAGACCCAGTACTTC. Its translation is CASSAGTSGAETQYF.

As regards this clone: Other DNA sequences in the sample encode the same CDR3. The chain joins TRBV9 to TRBJ2-3, with 8 bases that match TRBD2. V lost 1 base, J lost 3 bases, and 1 base stayed unmatched. Germline lookup yields CDR1 SGDLS and CDR2 YYNGEE. This CDR3 contains 14 residues. The DNA for the CDR3 is TGTGCCAGCAGCGTAAGCGGGAGAACAGATACGCAGTATTTT. It specifies CASSVSGRTDTQYF.

This chain's CDR3 is CASSEASLAGHSYNEQFF. As DNA, the CDR3 is TGTGCCAGCAGTGAAGCGTCACTAGCGGGCCACTCCTACAATGAGCAGTTCTTC. The chain is built from TRBV6-1 and TRBJ2-1, with 9 positions matching TRBD2. The CDR3 sequence is 18 residues long. After removal of 0 bases from V and 0 bases from J, the junction contained 6 bases not matched to a gene. Germline CDR1 reads MNHNS; CDR2 reads SASEGT.

V and J are TRBV5-4 and TRBJ2-5; possible D gene TRBD2, 5 bases. This CDR3 contains 16 residues. Deletions cut 2 bases from V and 0 bases from J, with 14 bases between. The germline gives CDR1 SGHNT, CDR2 YYREEE (reference sequence). The CDR3 DNA sequence: TGTGCCAGCAGCTTAGCGCTGACTACCCACCAAGAGACCCAGTACTTC. Amino acids: CASSLALTTHQETQYF. The full variable domain, rest sourced from reference TRBV5-4 and TRBJ2-5, is ETGVTQSPTHLIKTRGQQVTLRCSSQSGHNTVSWYQQALGQGPQFIFQYYREEENGRGNFPPRFSGLQFPNYSSELNVNALELDDSALYLCASSLALTTHQETQYFGPGTRLLVL.

This chain joins TRBV7-2 and TRBJ1-5; 7 bases line up with TRBD1. The CDR3 covers 15 residues. Looked up from germline, CDR1 is SGHTA and CDR2 is FQGNSA. J gave up 6 bases and V 4 bases, and 9 bases lay outside the gene matches. The DNA of the CDR3 is TGTGCCAGCAGCTCCCAGACCGACAGGGTTCAGCCCCAGCATTTT. This translates into CASSSQTDRVQPQHF.